This passage covers 13 T cell receptor beta chains from one sample sequenced in a study of T cell responses to AZD1222 COVID-19 vaccine. Here immunoSEQ multiplex PCR was the method, and the copy in TCRdb shows in-frame clones only, minus some. Here the sample spans 150,000 or so clones, about 89% being singletons. The material was peripheral blood, obtained 28 days after the second AZD1222 dose. Receptor source: an adult who received the AZD1222 COVID-19 vaccine.

The rearrangement uses TRBV19 and TRBJ1-2; 7 bases map to TRBD1. The junction had 12 bases not matched to a gene; V was cut back by 7 bases and J by 4 bases. The CDR3 length is 15 residues. Germline CDR1 and CDR2: LNHDA and SQIVND (reference sequence). CDR3 in DNA: TGTGCCAGTAAGCAACAGGGGCCAGCGGGCTATGGCTACACCTTC. Translated, it gives CASKQQGPAGYGYTF.

Written as DNA, the CDR3 is TGTGCCAGCAGCCAACTTACTAGCGGGAGCCCTTTTTTCTACGAGCAGTACTTC. Translating it yields CASSQLTSGSPFFYEQYF. This sequence joins TRBV3-1 (or the pseudogene TRBV3-2) and TRBJ2-7, with 11 nucleotides matching TRBD2. CDR1 LGHDT and CDR2 YNNKEL come from the germline V gene (reference sequence). The junction had 12 bases not matched to a gene; V was cut back by 2 bases and J by 3 bases. The length of the CDR3 is 18 residues.

The chain recombines TRBV5-1 with TRBJ1-1; D ambiguous. Trimming stripped 6 bases from V and 0 bases from J, with 9 bases between. The CDR3 totals 13 residues. Germline CDR1 reads SGHRS; CDR2 reads YFSETQ. The CDR3 coding sequence is TGCGCCAGCAAGTCCAACGTGAACACTGAAGCTTTCTTT. It yields the protein CASKSNVNTEAFF.

The genes are TRBV3-1 (or the pseudogene TRBV3-2) and TRBJ1-1; 7 bases are a match to TRBD1. Germline CDR1 and CDR2: LGHDT and YNNKEL (reference sequence). Trimming took 4 bases from V and 5 from J; bases not matched to a gene: 7. This CDR3 is 14 amino acids long. In DNA, the CDR3 is TGTGCCAGCAGCCCCCGGGACAGTCTTACTGAAGCTTTCTTT. The encoded protein is CASSPRDSLTEAFF.

V and J are TRBV28 and TRBJ1-6; the match to TRBD1 covers 7 bases. The junction had 12 bases not matched to a gene; V was cut back by 5 bases and J by 8 bases. The CDR3 length is 16 residues. CDR1 is MDHEN and CDR2 is SYDVKM in the germline V gene. This chain's CDR3 is CASSVLETGSDSPLHF. The CDR3 DNA reads as TGTGCCAGCAGTGTTTTGGAGACAGGGTCAGATTCACCCCTCCACTTT.

This clone was detected once. This chain connects TRBV7-8 to TRBJ2-7; D may be TRBD1 (6 bases). This CDR3 spans 14 amino acids. Germline CDR1 SGHVS, CDR2 FQNEAQ. Between the trimmed V and J ends, which lost 0 bases and 4 bases, there was a span of 10 bases. The CDR3 is CASSLAVGGYEQYF. The DNA for the CDR3 is TGTGCCAGCAGCTTAGCGGTAGGGGGTTACGAGCAGTACTTC. Together with reference TRBV7-8 and TRBJ2-7, the CDR3 gives the full variable domain: GAGVSQSPRYKVAKRGQDVALRCDPISGHVSLFWYQQALGQGPEFLTYFQNEAQLDKSGLPSDRFFAERPEGSVSTLKIQRTQQEDSAVYLCASSLAVGGYEQYFGPGTRLTVT.

This clone is a singleton in its sample. The chain uses TRBV28 and TRBJ1-4, with a tentative D call TRBD1 (5 bases). The length of the CDR3 is 16 residues. Germline CDR1 is MDHEN and CDR2 is SYDVKM. With 6 bases removed from V and 0 bases from J, the gap between germline ends came to 14 bases. The CDR3 protein is CASSLGGGTTNEKLFF. As DNA, the CDR3 is TGTGCCAGCAGCCTTGGGGGGGGAACAACTAATGAAAAACTGTTTTTT.

CDR3: CVRSLGPGTGRKLFF. The CDR3 bases are TGTGTCAGAAGCTTAGGCCCCGGGACTGGGAGAAAACTGTTTTTT. V gene TRBV7-5 combines with J gene TRBJ1-4. TRBV7-5 is a listed pseudogene. The CDR3 consists of 15 residues.

The rearrangement joins TRBV13 to TRBJ2-5; TRBD2 is a possible D gene (6 bases). The CDR3 sequence is 14 residues long. Germline lookup yields CDR1 PRHDT and CDR2 FYEKMQ (reference sequence). The V and J ends lost 4 bases and 8 bases respectively, with 17 bases between them. CDR3 nucleotide sequence: TGTGCCAGCAGCTCCGCTGCGGAGGGTCGAACCCAGTACTTC. Translated: CASSSAAEGRTQYF.

V and J are TRBV4-1 and TRBJ2-3; a possible D gene is TRBD1 (6 bases). CDR3 size: 14 residues. With 2 bases removed from V and 11 bases from J, the gap between germline ends came to 17 bases. Per germline, CDR1 MGHRA and CDR2 YSYEKL. CDR3 loop: CASSQRDTPDLQYF. The CDR3 DNA reads as TGCGCCAGCAGCCAAAGGGACACCCCAGATCTGCAGTATTTT.

The CDR3 coding sequence is TGTGCCAGTCGAAGGGCATATGTAAGGGGGCCGCTGAACACTGAAGCTTTCTTT. It is translated as CASRRAYVRGPLNTEAFF. This chain links TRBV19 with TRBJ1-1; 7 positions agree with TRBD1. Per the germline V gene, CDR1 is LNHDA and CDR2 is SQIVND (reference sequence). The V segment lost 8 bases and the J segment 0 bases; nucleotides outside the gene matches: 18. The CDR3 runs 18 residues.

The chain recombines TRBV5-6 with TRBJ1-2; 7 bases map to TRBD1. The germline V gene encodes CDR1 SGHDT and CDR2 YYEEEE. This CDR3 contains 14 residues. V was pared by 0 bases and J by 2 bases, with 1 base of the junction left unmatched. CDR3 sequence (DNA): TGTGCCAGCAGCTTGGTACAGGGGAACTATGGCTACACCTTC. Its protein product is CASSLVQGNYGYTF.

This chain joins TRBV27 and TRBJ2-1; tentative D call: TRBD2 (6 bases). There are 15 residues in the CDR3. V lost 3 bases and J 6 bases, leaving 15 bases between the germline ends. Germline V CDR1 and CDR2: MNHEY, SMNVEV (reference sequence). CDR3 residues: CASSFYRDGGNEQFF. CDR3 bases: TGTGCCAGCAGTTTTTATCGGGACGGGGGCAATGAGCAGTTCTTC.